The next 6 T cell receptor beta chains were all read from a single sample in a study of T cell responses to AZD1222 COVID-19 vaccine (dated by TCRdb to the early 2020s). The library was made by the immunoSEQ multiplex PCR assay. The source is immuneACCESS, and TCRdb retained only in-frame sequences with V and J called. Part of the clones is not carried over; for the studies checked, unresolved V genes explain less than half of this, and the remainder is unexplained. For this sample the table gives around 99,000 clones, of which 75% to 95% were detected only once. The ten biggest clones cover about 6.8% of the sample. The sample's time point label is to be understood as: about 28 days (+/-7) after the second vaccine dose. The material was peripheral blood, obtained 28 days after the second AZD1222 dose. These receptor sequences come from an adult who received the AZD1222 COVID-19 vaccine.

The V gene is TRBV13, the J gene TRBJ2-2; 11 bases match TRBD2. After removal of 4 bases from V and 4 bases from J, the junction contained 8 bases not matched to a gene. CDR3 length equals 17 residues. CDR1 PRHDT and CDR2 FYEKMQ come from the germline V gene (reference sequence). The CDR3 loop reads CASSSRLAGRGTGELFF. DNA for the CDR3: TGTGCCAGCAGCTCTCGACTAGCGGGACGCGGCACCGGGGAGCTGTTTTTT.

This chain uses TRBV7-2 with TRBJ2-5, with 15 bases aligning to TRBD2. Germline trimming cut 5 bases from V and 5 bases from J; bases unmatched to any gene: 3. The CDR3 runs 15 residues. In germline, CDR1 is SGHTA, CDR2 FQGNSA. CDR3 protein: CASSGTSGGRETQYF. Written as DNA, the CDR3 is TGTGCCAGCAGCGGGACTAGCGGGGGGAGGGAGACCCAGTACTTC. Drawing the rest from reference TRBV7-2 and TRBJ2-5, the complete variable domain is GAGVSQSPSNKVTEKGKDVELRCDPISGHTALYWYRQSLGQGLEFLIYFQGNSAPDKSGLPSDRFSAERTGGSVSTLTIQRTQQEDSAVYLCASSGTSGGRETQYFGPGTRLLVL.

The chain links TRBV2 to TRBJ1-4; 7 bases map to TRBD1. Germline V gives CDR1 SNHLY, CDR2 FYNNEI. This CDR3 contains 11 residues. Trimming cost V 6 bases and J 8 bases; bases outside gene matches: 0. The DNA for the CDR3 is TGTGCCAGCAGGGACAGGGAAAAACTGTTTTTT. Protein product: CASRDREKLFF.

V gene TRBV20-1 combines with J gene TRBJ2-7; D is perhaps TRBD2 (6 bases). The germline V gene has CDR1 DFQATT and CDR2 SNEGSKA (reference sequence). This CDR3 spans 10 amino acids. V lost 6 bases and J lost 3, with 6 bases in between. The CDR3 here is CSAGGYEQYF. In nucleotides, the CDR3 is TGCAGTGCCGGGGGCTACGAGCAGTACTTC.

V is TRBV4-1 and J is TRBJ1-1; 9 nucleotides line up with TRBD1. The germline V gene has CDR1 MGHRA and CDR2 YSYEKL. This CDR3 spans 14 amino acids. J was trimmed by 6 bases and V by 4 bases; bases with no gene match: 6. This CDR3 reads CASSPGQGIPEAFF. CDR3 DNA sequence: TGCGCCAGCAGCCCGGGACAGGGAATCCCTGAAGCTTTCTTT.

The chain uses TRBV13 and TRBJ1-1; D is unresolved. The germline V gene encodes CDR1 PRHDT and CDR2 FYEKMQ (reference sequence). This CDR3 comprises 12 residues. With 5 bases removed from V and 1 base from J, the gap between germline ends came to 5 bases. Here the CDR3 reads CASSRGNTEAFF. The CDR3 region has the DNA TGTGCCAGCAGCCGAGGGAACACTGAAGCTTTCTTT.